One and the same sample provided the 31 T cell receptor beta chains below, sequenced in a study of cytomegalovirus exposure and HLA in healthy donors. Primers included in the PCR were 60 Vbeta and 13 Jbeta primers. The data were produced by immunoSEQ multiplex PCR, yet TCRdb's version contains in-frame clones alone and is incomplete. This table has about 160,000 clones, roughly 70% appearing once. Sample: PBMCs. The receptors here all came from a woman in her fifties or sixties in good health and CMV-seropositive.

CDR3 residues: CASSSGTGGYEQYF. DNA of the CDR3: TGCGCCAGCAGCTCCGGGACAGGGGGCTACGAGCAGTACTTC. V is TRBV5-1 and J is TRBJ2-7; the match to TRBD1 covers 11 bases. This CDR3 has 14 residues. V gave up 3 bases and J gave up 3 bases; unmatched junction bases: 2. CDR1 is SGHRS, CDR2 YFSETQ, per germline.

This clone has just a few counts. The V and J genes are TRBV25-1 and TRBJ1-4, with 7 bases that match TRBD1. The length of the CDR3 is 11 residues. The J segment lost 7 bases and the V segment lost 9 bases, leaving 2 bases of the junction unmatched. Germline-derived CDR1 and CDR2 are MGHDK and SYGVNS. CDR3 sequence: CARTGSEKLFF. CDR3 in DNA: TGTGCCAGGACAGGGTCTGAAAAACTGTTTTTT. The full variable domain, with the rest looked up from reference TRBV25-1 and TRBJ1-4, is EADIYQTPRYLVIGTGKKITLECSQTMGHDKMYWYQQDPGMELHLIHYSYGVNSTEKGDLSSESTVSRIRTEHFPLTLESARPSHTSQYLCARTGSEKLFFGSGTQLSVL.

Written as DNA, the CDR3 is TGCGCCAGCAGCTACCGACAGTATAGCAATCAGCCCCAGCATTTT. Translated: CASSYRQYSNQPQHF. The chain carries TRBV4-1 and TRBJ1-5; possibly TRBD1 for D (5 bases). V shed 5 bases and J shed 0 bases, with 11 bases lying between them. Germline CDR1 reads MGHRA; CDR2 reads YSYEKL. The CDR3 runs 15 residues.

This clone occurred once. This chain connects TRBV9 to TRBJ2-7, with D maybe TRBD1 (6 bases). V lost 3 bases, J lost 4 bases, and 17 bases lay in between. The germline gives CDR1 SGDLS, CDR2 YYNGEE. This CDR3 region has 15 residues. CDR3 bases: TGTGCCAGCAGCGATTCCGGGACACCTGGTTACGAGCAGTACTTC. Its translation: CASSDSGTPGYEQYF.

This clone was counted only a few times. The CDR3 DNA reads as TGCGCCAGCAGCACAGGGGAGACCCAGTACTTC. It yields the protein CASSTGETQYF. V is TRBV4-1 and J is TRBJ2-5; tentative D call: TRBD1 (6 bases). Per the germline V gene, CDR1 is MGHRA and CDR2 is YSYEKL. Trimming pared 5 bases from V and 5 bases from J, leaving 6 bases between. This CDR3 spans 11 amino acids.

V usage is TRBV27 and J usage is TRBJ2-5, with 8 bases lining up with TRBD1. With V trimmed by 5 bases and J by 4 bases, 9 bases remained unmatched. The CDR3 contains 15 residues. Germline CDR1 reads MNHEY; CDR2 reads SMNVEV (reference sequence). The CDR3 region is CASSPRTGRSETQYF. For the CDR3, the DNA is TGTGCCAGCAGTCCCCGGACAGGGAGGTCAGAGACCCAGTACTTC.

The J gene is TRBJ1-1, the V gene TRBV9; tentative D call: TRBD1 (6 bases). Looked up from germline, CDR1 is SGDLS and CDR2 is YYNGEE. The CDR3 is 15 residues long. Trimming stripped 3 bases from V and 7 bases from J, with 19 bases between. The CDR3 here is CASSAWGRQVDEAFF. The CDR3 DNA reads as TGTGCCAGCAGCGCGTGGGGGCGCCAAGTAGATGAAGCTTTCTTT.

The chain joins TRBV2 to TRBJ2-3; D might be TRBD1 (6 bases). The CDR3 runs 14 residues. The V and J ends lost 8 bases and 2 bases respectively, with 14 bases between them. The germline V gene encodes CDR1 SNHLY and CDR2 FYNNEI. The CDR3 reads CASAGQLFTDTQYF. In nucleotides, the CDR3 is TGTGCCAGCGCAGGACAGCTGTTCACAGATACGCAGTATTTT.

This clone appeared once. The chain combines TRBV13 with TRBJ2-1, with D perhaps matching TRBD1 (5 bases). Germline V gene data show CDR1 as PRHDT and CDR2 as FYEKMQ (reference sequence). The V end lost 5 bases, the J end lost 3 bases, and 8 bases lay between the germline ends. The CDR3 spans 13 residues. CDR3 in DNA: TGTGCCAGCAGCGGGGCCGACTACAATGAGCAGTTCTTC. This encodes CASSGADYNEQFF.

This clone was detected a few times. V is TRBV11-2 and J is TRBJ1-1; the D is unclear. The CDR3 covers 13 residues. V shed 3 bases and J shed 0 bases, with 5 bases lying between them. Looked up from germline, CDR1 is SGHAT and CDR2 is FQNNGV. This CDR3 is CASSFYLNTEAFF. CDR3 in DNA: TGTGCCAGCAGCTTCTATTTGAACACTGAAGCTTTCTTT. The full variable domain, rest sourced from reference TRBV11-2 and TRBJ1-1, is EAGVAQSPRYKIIEKRQSVAFWCNPISGHATLYWYQQILGQGPKLLIQFQNNGVVDDSQLPKDRFSAERLKGVDSTLKIQPAKLEDSAVYLCASSFYLNTEAFFGQGTRLTVV.

This clone has only one observation. This chain uses TRBV11-3 with TRBJ2-3, with D perhaps TRBD1 (6 bases). Germline CDR1 reads SGHNT; CDR2 reads YENEEA. V gave up 3 bases and J gave up 2 bases, with 9 bases separating them. The CDR3 is 14 residues long. CDR3 DNA: TGTGCCAGCAGCTTGGGGGCCAACACAGATACGCAGTATTTT. This codes for CASSLGANTDTQYF.

V gene TRBV10-1 combines with J gene TRBJ1-6, with D unresolved. The germline V and J ends were trimmed by 7 bases and 6 bases, with 10 bases remaining between them. CDR1 is WNHNN, CDR2 SYGVQD, per germline (reference sequence). The CDR3 is 13 residues long. The CDR3 region has the DNA TGCGCCAGCACCGACAATCCTAATTCACCCCTCCACTTT. Its translation is CASTDNPNSPLHF.

The chain is built from TRBV7-6 and TRBJ2-7; D perhaps matches TRBD2 (5 bases). With 4 bases removed from V and 1 base from J, the gap between germline ends came to 14 bases. This CDR3 comprises 15 residues. Germline CDR1 SGHVS, CDR2 FNYEAQ. CDR3: CASSSSPEGSYEQYF. In DNA form, the CDR3 reads TGTGCCAGCAGCTCGTCCCCCGAGGGATCCTACGAGCAGTACTTC.

V usage is TRBV11-3 and J usage is TRBJ2-1, with TRBD2 identical over 10 bases. V lost 1 base and J lost 9; bases outside the gene matches: 9. The CDR3 loop spans 16 amino acids. Per germline, CDR1 SGHNT and CDR2 YENEEA. CDR3 sequence: CASSLGPQRGGTEQFF. CDR3 DNA: TGTGCCAGCAGCTTAGGTCCCCAGCGGGGGGGCACTGAGCAGTTCTTC.

Written as DNA, the CDR3 is TGTGCCTGGAGTGTACGAACAGGGGGCTATGGAAACACCATATATTTT. This encodes CAWSVRTGGYGNTIYF. The chain combines TRBV30 with TRBJ1-3; 9 bases align to TRBD1. After removal of 0 bases from V and 3 bases from J, the junction contained 6 bases not matched to a gene. From germline, CDR1 is GTSNPN and CDR2 SVGIG (reference sequence). The CDR3 length is 16 residues.

The chain employs TRBV10-1 and TRBJ2-7; maybe TRBD2 (5 bases). Trimming stripped 0 bases from V and 12 bases from J, with 12 bases between. The CDR3 extends over 12 amino acids. Germline CDR1 and CDR2: WNHNN and SYGVQD (reference sequence). The CDR3 nucleotides are TGCGCCAGCAGTGAGTCTGTGGAGGCCACGTACTTC. Translating it yields CASSESVEATYF.

This chain connects TRBV7-3 to TRBJ2-3; 8 positions match TRBD2. Germline V gene lookup returns CDR1 SGHTA and CDR2 FQGTGA. This CDR3 is 15 amino acids long. V lost 4 bases and J lost 5; bases outside the gene matches: 8. This CDR3 reads CASSSTGGQGDTQYF. CDR3 in DNA: TGTGCCAGCAGCTCAACGGGGGGGCAGGGAGATACGCAGTATTTT.

The chain joins TRBV18 to TRBJ2-1; 8 nucleotides match TRBD2. CDR3 length: 16 residues. Germline CDR1 reads KGHSH; CDR2 reads LQKENI. With V trimmed by 0 bases and J by 6 bases, 7 bases remained unmatched. The CDR3 coding sequence is TGTGCCAGCTCACCACCGGCGGGGGGAATGGGCAATGAGCAGTTCTTC. It encodes CASSPPAGGMGNEQFF.

The chain carries TRBV27 and TRBJ1-1, with 9 bases that match TRBD1. J was trimmed by 4 bases and V by 0 bases; bases with no gene match: 12. The CDR3 length is 18 residues. The germline V gene encodes CDR1 MNHEY and CDR2 SMNVEV (reference sequence). The CDR3 spells CASSLSDPGQGPPTEAFF. The CDR3 DNA reads TGTGCCAGCAGTTTATCGGACCCGGGACAGGGACCCCCCACTGAAGCTTTCTTT.

The table lists this clone with a count of one. The chain employs TRBV5-6 and TRBJ1-1; the D gene is possibly TRBD1 (5 bases). V gave up 0 bases and J gave up 7 bases, with 10 bases separating them. Germline V gene sequence: CDR1 SGHDT, CDR2 YYEEEE. This CDR3 spans 13 amino acids. The CDR3 DNA reads TGTGCCAGCAGCTTGGGGGGGGGAATTGAAGCTTTCTTT. Translation gives CASSLGGGIEAFF. Using reference TRBV5-6 and TRBJ1-1 for the parts outside the CDR3, the full variable domain is DAGVTQSPTHLIKTRGQQVTLRCSPKSGHDTVSWYQQALGQGPQFIFQYYEEEERQRGNFPDRFSGHQFPNYSSELNVNALLLGDSALYLCASSLGGGIEAFFGQGTRLTVV.

The chain joins TRBV5-1 to TRBJ1-6, with 9 nucleotides matching TRBD1. The CDR3 has 18 residues. Trimming removed 4 bases from V and 3 bases from J; junction bases left unmatched: 11. Germline assignment: CDR1 SGHRS and CDR2 YFSETQ. The CDR3 loop reads CASSNCTGTGFYNSPLHF. Here the CDR3 DNA reads TGCGCCAGCAGCAATTGTACCGGGACAGGGTTCTATAATTCACCCCTCCACTTT.

The chain carries TRBV5-6 and TRBJ2-3, with 8 bases fitting TRBD1. The J segment lost 4 bases and the V segment lost 0 bases, leaving 4 bases of the junction unmatched. Germline lookup yields CDR1 SGHDT and CDR2 YYEEEE. This CDR3 has 15 residues. The CDR3 here is CASSLVGQGADTQYF. The DNA for the CDR3 is TGTGCCAGCAGCTTGGTCGGACAGGGAGCAGATACGCAGTATTTT.

The chain joins TRBV6-7 to TRBJ2-5; weak D call: TRBD2 (5 bases). The J call is in doubt because the DNA end fits TRBJ2-7 better. TRBV6-7 counts as an open reading frame of uncertain function. The CDR3 is 19 residues long. DNA for the CDR3: TGTGCCAGCAGTTACGAGGGCAGACCTAAGCCCAATTTAGCCTACGAGCAGTACTTC. This gives the protein CASSYEGRPKPNLAYEQYF.

This clone has more than one count but fewer than ten. This chain uses TRBV5-6 with TRBJ1-1; 8 nucleotides line up with TRBD1. The CDR3 length is 12 residues. The junction had 2 bases not matched to a gene; V was cut back by 2 bases and J by 8 bases. CDR1 and CDR2 from the germline V gene are SGHDT and YYEEEE. As DNA, the CDR3 is TGTGCCAGCAGCTTACAGGGGGTGGAAGCTTTCTTT. Translated: CASSLQGVEAFF.

The V gene is TRBV19, the J gene TRBJ2-3; TRBD1 matches at 11 bases. The CDR3 is made up of 15 amino acids. Looked up from germline, CDR1 is LNHDA and CDR2 is SQIVND (reference sequence). J gave up 6 bases and V 7 bases, and 9 bases lay outside the gene matches. CDR3 sequence: CASNSGQGAVDTQYF. CDR3 in DNA: TGTGCCAGTAATAGCGGACAGGGGGCGGTGGATACGCAGTATTTT. The full variable domain, with the rest looked up from reference TRBV19 and TRBJ2-3, is DGGITQSPKYLFRKEGQNVTLSCEQNLNHDAMYWYRQDPGQGLRLIYYSQIVNDFQKGDIAEGYSVSREKKESFPLTVTSAQKNPTAFYLCASNSGQGAVDTQYFGPGTRLTVL.

The chain employs TRBV7-9 and TRBJ2-7; no reliable D call. The CDR3 has 13 amino acids. The V gene lost 1 base and the J gene lost 6 bases, with 10 bases spanning the gap. Germline values: CDR1 SEHNR, CDR2 FQNEAQ (reference sequence). This chain's CDR3 is CASSLGELGEQYF. The CDR3 nucleotides read TGTGCCAGCAGCTTAGGAGAACTCGGCGAGCAGTACTTC.

The rearrangement links TRBV9 to TRBJ2-2, with TRBD1 identical over 8 bases. The CDR3 contains 17 residues. Germline values: CDR1 SGDLS, CDR2 YYNGEE. Trimming removed 3 bases from V and 1 base from J; junction bases left unmatched: 8. The CDR3 loop is CASSEGGQALNTGELFF. DNA of the CDR3: TGTGCCAGCAGCGAGGGGGGACAGGCTCTGAACACCGGGGAGCTGTTTTTT.

In this sample, this clone turned up once. The CDR3 nucleotides read TGTGCCAGTAGTGAGCAGGGGCGGGTCACCTACGAGCAGTACTTC. Its protein is CASSEQGRVTYEQYF. The chain is built from TRBV19 and TRBJ2-7; a possible D gene is TRBD1 (6 bases). V dropped 5 bases and J dropped 2 bases, with 16 bases sitting between them. Germline CDR1 is LNHDA and CDR2 is SQIVND (reference sequence). CDR3 length equals 15 residues.

DNA for the CDR3: TGTGCCAGCGTGTCAGGCTATGGCTACACCTTC. Translating it yields CASVSGYGYTF. The gene calls are TRBV6-1 and TRBJ1-2; D gene ambiguous. V was trimmed by 8 bases and J by 4 bases, leaving 8 bases between them. The germline V gene has CDR1 MNHNS and CDR2 SASEGT. The CDR3 is made up of 11 amino acids.

CDR3 DNA sequence: TGCGCCAGCAGCTTGGTCCAGGGGACGGCCTACGAGCAGTACTTC. Protein: CASSLVQGTAYEQYF. This rearrangement joins TRBV5-1 to TRBJ2-7, with a tentative D call TRBD1 (6 bases). The CDR3 is 15 amino acids. Germline CDR1 reads SGHRS; CDR2 reads YFSETQ. Trimming took 0 bases from V and 2 from J, leaving 12 bases between them.

The J gene is TRBJ2-1, the V gene TRBV7-9; 7 bases fit TRBD1. The V and J ends lost 3 bases and 1 base, in that order; junction bases with no gene match: 6. Germline CDR1 is SEHNR and CDR2 is FQNEAQ (reference sequence). This CDR3 has 16 residues. The CDR3 spells CASSLMGQRSYNEQFF. DNA for the CDR3: TGTGCCAGCAGCTTGATGGGACAGCGTTCCTACAATGAGCAGTTCTTC.